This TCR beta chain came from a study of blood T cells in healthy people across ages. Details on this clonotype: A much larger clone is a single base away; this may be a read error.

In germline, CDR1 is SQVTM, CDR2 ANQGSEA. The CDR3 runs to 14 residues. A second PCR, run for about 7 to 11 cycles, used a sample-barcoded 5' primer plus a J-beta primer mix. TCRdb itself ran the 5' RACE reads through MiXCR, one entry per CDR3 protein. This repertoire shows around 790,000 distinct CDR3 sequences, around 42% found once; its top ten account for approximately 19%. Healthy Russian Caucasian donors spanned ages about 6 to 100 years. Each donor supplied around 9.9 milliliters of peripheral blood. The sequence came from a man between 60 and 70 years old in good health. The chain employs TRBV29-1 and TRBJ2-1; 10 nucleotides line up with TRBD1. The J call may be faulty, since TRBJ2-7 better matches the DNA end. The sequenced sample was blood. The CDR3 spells CSVSDRGTRNEQYF. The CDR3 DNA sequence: TGCAGCGTTTCGGACAGGGGGACTCGCAATGAGCAGTACTTC.